This T cell receptor (beta chain) stems from a study of blood T cell repertoires in COVID-19 (dated by TCRdb to 2018 to 2021). With respect to the entire study: The collaborator samples originated in the United States, Italy and Spain and spanned the acute and convalescent phases of COVID-19. The prospective study material was composed of cDNA or gDNA derived from T cells, B-cell-depleted T cells, or PBMCs. Subjects who had been exposed to COVID-19, were actively infected with it, or had recovered from it provided the deeply sampled blood TCRbeta repertoires that made up the dataset. The repertoires were released in a freely available public database meant as a resource for research on the immune response to SARS-CoV-2. Samples came from the ongoing ImmuneRACE study (first 160 participants) plus 1,254 subjects from 6 global collaborators. A de-identified subject ID, COVID-19 status, age in years and sex were almost always included in the sample metadata. Where available, HLA class I and class II types were taken from metadata supplied by the sample provider and were not determined by assay-based typing.

Points the paper makes about the study in general: The amount of clinical and demographic metadata varied by source and participant and was provided uncurated.

TCRbeta CDR3 regions were amplified from genomic DNA using the immunoSEQ Assay, a bias-controlled multiplex PCR. On the study's bioinformatics: Within the assay, amplification of reference gene primers was used to estimate how many nucleated cells each sample contained. To quantify the absolute abundance of each unique TCRbeta CDR3 rearrangement, sequence reads were collapsed and filtered. For each sample, productive Simpson clonality was calculated as the square root of Simpson's diversity index over productive rearrangements. TCRdb stores this immuneACCESS table with in-frame sequences only. Part of the clones is absent; in the studies checked, under half of the shortfall reflects unresolved V genes, and no reason is known for the rest. V, J and clone size are those of that table, while D and trimming were read from the DNA. The sample table lists approximately 300,000 clones, 70% to 90% of them with a count of one. The biggest ten clones account for approximately 4.2% of the sample.

Participants in the prospective study were aged roughly 18 to 100 years, lived in 20 to 25 United States geographic areas, and enrolled through a virtual design. In the prospective study, participants were assigned to cohorts based on the clinical history participants reported in a screening survey and a study questionnaire. Recovered participants in ImmuneRACE Cohort 3 were defined as having two consecutive negative NP/OP PCR tests, clearance from a healthcare professional, or resolution of symptoms. Each participant in the prospective study had whole blood, serum and a nasopharyngeal or oropharyngeal swab collected by mobile phlebotomists. Participants in the prospective study had the option to provide additional blood draws and questionnaires over an approximately 2-month period. Before DNA extraction, prospective study blood samples were shipped either frozen or at room temperature. As to this clone: Its antigen remains unidentified. The input lacks base qualities; no much larger clone sits a single base away.

CDR1 SGHAT and CDR2 FQNNGV are derived from the germline V gene. Trimming leaves V shorter by 1 base and J shorter by 4 bases, with the junction holding 6 bases beyond the gene matches. The CDR3 measures 16 amino acids from cysteine to phenylalanine. Only CDR3 DNA is held: 48 bases, read in frame from base 1. Rearrangement joined TRBV11-2 to TRBJ2-3, with 9 middle bases fitting TRBD2. This TCR was recovered from a woman under 40 who had recovered from COVID-19. The sample comprised PBMCs or T cells enriched from blood (not recorded which). Read as DNA, the sequence is TGTGCCAGCAGCTTAGTCGGCGGGAGGGGGGCAGATACGCAGTATTTT. The translation is CASSLVGGRGADTQYF.